These 19 T cell receptor beta chains came from one sample sequenced in a study of patients and donors after allogeneic stem cell transplantation (dated by TCRdb to the early 2020s). The library was obtained by RT-PCR. Sequencing took place on a NextSeq 550. Through fastp at Q25 and MiXCR, TCRdb rebuilt clones from the public reads, retaining in-frame beta chains. Each entry merges the rows of one CDR3 protein and shows their most common DNA and genes. This sample lists about 1,900 distinct CDR3 sequences; approximately 4.8% were detected once. The ten top clones hold about 30% of the sample. Sample: blood, either unsorted or a sorted T cell fraction (not recorded which). The receptors come from a human donor who was either an allogeneic HSCT recipient or a stem cell or donor lymphocyte infusion donor (not recorded which). It is not recorded whose cells these are; they may come from a transplant donor.

V gene TRBV20-1 combines with J gene TRBJ1-1; maybe TRBD1 (5 bases). V shed 6 bases and J shed 1 base, with 12 bases lying between them. The CDR3 covers 13 residues. The germline gives CDR1 DFQATT, CDR2 SNEGSKA (reference sequence). The chain's CDR3 is CSAYRQRNTEAFF. The CDR3 region has the DNA TGCAGTGCCTACCGACAGCGGAACACTGAAGCTTTCTTT.

This clonotype is judged medium-sized. The rearrangement uses TRBV5-1 and TRBJ2-7; tentative D call: TRBD1 (6 bases). The germline V and J ends were trimmed by 4 bases and 3 bases, with 14 bases remaining between them. The CDR3 spans 14 residues. Germline V gives CDR1 SGHRS, CDR2 YFSETQ. CDR3 loop: CASSPGQEIYEQYF. The CDR3 nucleotides are TGCGCCAGCAGCCCGGGACAAGAAATCTACGAGCAGTACTTC. The whole variable domain, filled in from reference TRBV5-1 and TRBJ2-7, reads KAGVTQTPRYLIKTRGQQVTLSCSPISGHRSVSWYQQTPGQGLQFLFEYFSETQRNKGNFPGRFSGRQFSNSRSEMNVSTLELGDSALYLCASSPGQEIYEQYFGPGTRLTVT.

The chain employs TRBV11-1 and TRBJ1-2; 7 bases align to TRBD1. Germline V gene data show CDR1 as SGHAT and CDR2 as FQDESV (reference sequence). Trimming cost V 5 bases and J 8 bases; bases outside gene matches: 8. This CDR3 comprises 13 residues. This CDR3 is CASSPPGGRGYTF. The CDR3 DNA is TGTGCCAGCAGCCCTCCAGGGGGTAGGGGCTACACCTTC. The whole variable domain, remainder taken from reference TRBV11-1 and TRBJ1-2, is EAEVAQSPRYKITEKSQAVAFWCDPISGHATLYWYRQILGQGPELLVQFQDESVVDDSQLPKDRFSAERLKGVDSTLKIQPAELGDSAMYLCASSPPGGRGYTFGSGTRLTVV.

Judged by abundance, this clonotype is medium-sized. The chain links TRBV29-1 to TRBJ1-1; D not resolved. Trimming removed 4 bases from V and 3 bases from J, with 12 bases in between. Germline values: CDR1 SQVTM, CDR2 ANQGSEA. CDR3 length: 13 amino acids. CDR3: CSVVPGQDTEAFF. CDR3 in DNA: TGCAGCGTTGTCCCAGGCCAAGACACTGAAGCTTTCTTT.

This clonotype is medium-sized within its sample. For the CDR3, the DNA is TGTGCCAGCAGCTCCGGAGAGGGACACACAGATACGCAGTATTTT. Translation gives CASSSGEGHTDTQYF. The chain uses TRBV7-9 and TRBJ2-3; a weak D match, TRBD1 (6 bases). V was clipped by 4 bases and J by 2 bases, with 13 bases between them. The CDR3 is 15 residues long. CDR1 SEHNR and CDR2 FQNEAQ come from the germline V gene (reference sequence).

By share, this clonotype ranks as medium-sized. The chain joins TRBV27 to TRBJ2-7; perhaps D is TRBD1 or TRBD2 (5 bases each). Germline V gene data show CDR1 as MNHEY and CDR2 as SMNVEV (reference sequence). V lost 4 bases to trimming and J lost 1 base, with 11 bases between them. This CDR3 has 14 residues. CDR3 amino acids: CASSYQGPSYEQYF. The CDR3 DNA is TGTGCCAGCAGTTACCAGGGACCTTCCTACGAGCAGTACTTC.

In this sample, this clonotype is medium-sized. The chain is built from TRBV7-3 and TRBJ1-2; D ambiguous. Germline CDR1 and CDR2: SGHTA and FQGTGA. The CDR3 loop spans 12 amino acids. The V and J ends lost 3 bases and 7 bases respectively, with 9 bases between them. As DNA, the CDR3 is TGTGCCAGCAGCTTCTTAGGCGGTGGCTACACCTTC. Translating gives CASSFLGGGYTF.

This clonotype was counted only a few times. The chain carries TRBV29-1 and TRBJ2-1; no clear D. V was clipped by 3 bases and J by 6 bases, with 9 bases between them. Per the germline V gene, CDR1 is SQVTM and CDR2 is ANQGSEA. This CDR3 has 12 residues. CDR3 nucleotide sequence: TGCAGCGTTGAGTTCCTAAGCAATGAGCAGTTCTTC. Translation gives CSVEFLSNEQFF.

This clonotype counts as medium-sized. The chain combines TRBV5-5 with TRBJ2-3; 7 nucleotides align to TRBD1. The CDR3 runs to 15 residues. V dropped 0 bases and J dropped 3; count of bases not matched to a gene: 4. Per the germline V gene, CDR1 is SGHKS and CDR2 is YYEKEE (reference sequence). The CDR3 DNA reads as TGTGCCAGCAGCTTGGACCCAGGGGGAACAGATACGCAGTATTTT. This encodes CASSLDPGGTDTQYF.

This clonotype is judged large. This chain joins TRBV7-3 and TRBJ2-1, with D perhaps matching TRBD2 (6 bases). Per germline, CDR1 SGHTA and CDR2 FQGTGA. This CDR3 has 14 residues. Trimming shortened V by 2 bases and J by 6 bases, and 11 bases separated the two germline ends. The CDR3 sequence is CASSLAGRGNEQFF. Written as DNA, the CDR3 is TGTGCCAGCAGCTTAGCGGGAAGAGGCAATGAGCAGTTCTTC.

By proportion, this clonotype is medium-sized. The gene calls are TRBV11-2 and TRBJ2-5; TRBD2 aligns across 7 bases. The germline gives CDR1 SGHAT, CDR2 FQNNGV. There are 17 residues in the CDR3. After removal of 1 base from V and 0 bases from J, the junction contained 8 bases not matched to a gene. CDR3 sequence: CASSLALAGANQETQYF. CDR3 coding DNA: TGTGCCAGCAGCTTAGCTTTGGCGGGAGCGAACCAAGAGACCCAGTACTTC.

This clonotype was observed a few times. CDR3 residues: CASSLISGDNEQFF. The CDR3 bases are TGTGCCAGCAGCTTGATTTCAGGTGACAATGAGCAGTTCTTC. J is TRBJ2-1 and V is TRBV5-5, with D unclear. Trimming left V 1 base short and J 5 bases short, with 10 bases between. Per the germline V gene, CDR1 is SGHKS and CDR2 is YYEKEE (reference sequence). This CDR3 is 14 amino acids long.

This clonotype was observed a handful of times. The gene calls are TRBV27 and TRBJ1-2; maybe TRBD1 (6 bases). V dropped 6 bases and J dropped 4 bases, with 15 bases sitting between them. This CDR3 comprises 14 residues. In germline, CDR1 is MNHEY, CDR2 SMNVEV (reference sequence). CDR3: CASSPRSDSYGYTF. As DNA, the CDR3 is TGTGCCAGCAGCCCGAGATCGGACAGCTATGGCTACACCTTC.

This clonotype has only a few counts. The rearrangement uses TRBV7-2 and TRBJ1-5; 8 bases fit TRBD1. The CDR3 covers 14 residues. The V gene end was trimmed by 5 bases and the J gene end by 3 bases; junction bases not matched to a gene: 3. Per the germline V gene, CDR1 is SGHTA and CDR2 is FQGNSA. The CDR3 is CASSPGGLNQPQHF. CDR3 nucleotide sequence: TGTGCCAGCAGCCCAGGGGGCCTCAATCAGCCCCAGCATTTT.

V usage is TRBV5-6 and J usage is TRBJ2-7, with 7 bases that match TRBD1. CDR1 and CDR2 (germline): SGHDT, YYEEEE. V shed 0 bases and J 5 bases; nucleotides not matched to a gene: 2. The CDR3 covers 13 residues. CDR3 loop: CASSLAGQDEQYF. The CDR3 region has the DNA TGTGCCAGCAGCTTGGCCGGACAGGACGAGCAGTACTTC.

By frequency in the sample, this clonotype is medium-sized. The chain joins TRBV5-1 to TRBJ2-1; D is possibly TRBD2 (6 bases). V was shortened by 1 base and J by 7 bases, with 21 bases between the two germline ends. Germline V lookup: CDR1 SGHRS, CDR2 YFSETQ. CDR3 length: 17 residues. The CDR3 protein is CASSLWGGRGRQNEQFF. The CDR3 nucleotides read TGCGCCAGCAGCTTGTGGGGAGGCCGGGGGAGGCAGAATGAGCAGTTCTTC.

In its sample, this clonotype is medium-sized (0.01 to 0.1%). The chain joins TRBV4-1 to TRBJ2-3; D gene uncertain. This CDR3 is built from 16 residues. CDR1 and CDR2 from the germline V gene are MGHRA and YSYEKL. V gave up 1 base and J gave up 4 bases, with 15 bases separating them. The chain's CDR3 is CASSQVNLVAADTQYF. The DNA of the CDR3 is TGCGCCAGCAGCCAAGTCAACCTAGTGGCCGCAGATACGCAGTATTTT.

By sample fraction, this clonotype is medium-sized. The chain recombines TRBV5-1 with TRBJ1-1, with a tentative D call TRBD1 (5 bases). Germline lookup yields CDR1 SGHRS and CDR2 YFSETQ. The CDR3 is 15 residues long. Between the trimmed V and J ends, which lost 4 bases and 4 bases, there was a span of 17 bases. The CDR3 loop is CASSAEVRGGTEAFF. The DNA of the CDR3 is TGCGCCAGCAGCGCGGAGGTTAGGGGAGGCACTGAAGCTTTCTTT.

This clonotype is medium-sized within its sample. The chain joins TRBV24-1 to TRBJ2-3, with TRBD2 matching 13 bases. Germline lookup yields CDR1 KGHDR and CDR2 SFDVKD. V trimming: 3 bases; J trimming: 3 bases; junction bases outside the gene matches: 2. The CDR3 has 16 amino acids. Written as DNA, the CDR3 is TGTGCCACCAGTGATCGGACTAGCGGGAGTACAGATACGCAGTATTTT. This sequence encodes CATSDRTSGSTDTQYF.